This T cell receptor (beta chain) was found in a study of beta chain features in type 1 diabetes. About the research overall: Across all samples, approximately 110,000,000 sorted cells were examined.

V gave up 8 bases and J gave up 3 bases, with 14 bases separating them. From germline, CDR1 is LNHDA and CDR2 SQIVND (reference sequence). The CDR3 runs to 14 residues. The authors sorted CD4+ naive, central memory, regulatory and stem cell-like memory cells via CD45RO/CCR7/CD25/CD127/CD95/CD27. Each of the sorted populations had a purity greater than 95%. Study-wide findings and caveats: Diminished insertions and augmented deletions at VDJ junctions characterized type 1 diabetes patients.

This clone was observed a handful of times. What it binds is unknown. Sequencing targeted expressed TCRB transcripts, as all isolated RNA had been reverse transcribed. Profiled with immunoSEQ multiplex PCR; TCRdb holds only in-frame clones, not every one. The sample contains fewer than 400,000 clones, around 7.6% of which appear only once. The TCR originated in a woman aged 18 to 35 in good health. Source material: central memory CD4+ T cells from blood. V usage is TRBV19 and J usage is TRBJ1-5; perhaps TRBD1 as D (6 bases). CDR3 protein: CASRERDNNQPQHF. The CDR3 nucleotides are TGTGCCAGTCGGGAGCGGGACAACAATCAGCCCCAGCATTTT.